This T cell receptor beta chain emerged from a study of T cell responses to AZD1222 COVID-19 vaccine. Measured with immunoSEQ multiplex PCR; TCRdb has only the in-frame clones, and not every one. Of around 100,000 clones listed, approximately 91% are singletons. Whole-study results and caveats: At baseline, seropositivity was found in only a handful of AZD1222 recipients. Donors were chiefly white British, with a greater number of females, and clonal diversity was perhaps underestimated. Vaccine-associated CD4 TCRs ranged over spike, dominating at 160-218 and 743-854. Spike-specific TCRs gained breadth and depth after people received two AZD1222 doses.

On this clone itself: Its cognate antigen is unknown.

Germline V CDR1 and CDR2: SGHRS, YFSETQ. This CDR3 spans 13 amino acids. Deletions cut 6 bases from V and 1 base from J, with 9 bases between. This rearrangement joins TRBV5-1 to TRBJ2-3; D possibly corresponds to TRBD1 (6 bases). Material: peripheral blood, obtained on day 0 of AZD1222 vaccination. The TCR comes from an adult in good health. CDR3 protein: CASNEGGTDTQYF. DNA of the CDR3: TGCGCCAGCAACGAGGGGGGCACAGATACGCAGTATTTT.